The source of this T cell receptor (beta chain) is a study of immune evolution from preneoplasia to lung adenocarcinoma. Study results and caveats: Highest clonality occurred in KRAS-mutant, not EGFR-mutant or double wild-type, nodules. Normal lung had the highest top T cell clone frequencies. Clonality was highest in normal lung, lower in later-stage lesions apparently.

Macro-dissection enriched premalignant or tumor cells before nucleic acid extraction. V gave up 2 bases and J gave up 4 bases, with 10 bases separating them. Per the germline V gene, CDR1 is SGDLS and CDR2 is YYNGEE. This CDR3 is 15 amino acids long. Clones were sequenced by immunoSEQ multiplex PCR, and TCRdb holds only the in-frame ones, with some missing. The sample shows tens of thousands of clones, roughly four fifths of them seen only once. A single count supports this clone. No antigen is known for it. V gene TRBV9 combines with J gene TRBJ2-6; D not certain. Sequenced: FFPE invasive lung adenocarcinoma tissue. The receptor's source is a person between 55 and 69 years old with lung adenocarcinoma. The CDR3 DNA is TGTGCCAGCAGCGTCGGGTCTTGGGGGGCCAACGTCCTGACTTTC. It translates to CASSVGSWGANVLTF. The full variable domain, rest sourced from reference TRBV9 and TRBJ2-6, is DSGVTQTPKHLITATGQRVTLRCSPRSGDLSVYWYQQSLDQGLQFLIQYYNGEERAKGNILERFSAQQFPDLHSELNLSSLELGDSALYFCASSVGSWGANVLTFGAGSRLTVL.